This TCR beta chain emerged from a study of T cell clonotyping in hematopoietic cell transplantation. Notes on this clone: One junction end does not reproduce the germline sequence, and a read error may be involved.

This CDR3 comprises 14 residues. In germline, CDR1 is LNHDA, CDR2 SQIVND (reference sequence). Produced via immunoSEQ multiplex PCR; TCRdb's table is partial and in-frame only. The sample contains more than 65,000 clones, 94% of which appear only once. Sequencing was carried out using peripheral blood mononuclear cells. The chain joins TRBV19 to TRBJ1-5; 7 nucleotides match TRBD1. This receptor was obtained from a man between 50 and 59 years old in good health. Some clones in this sample may be carry-over from other donors' samples. The CDR3 protein is CASSTGTEDHPQHF. CDR3 bases: TGTGCCAGTAGTACCGGGACAGAGGATCATCCCCAGCATTTT.